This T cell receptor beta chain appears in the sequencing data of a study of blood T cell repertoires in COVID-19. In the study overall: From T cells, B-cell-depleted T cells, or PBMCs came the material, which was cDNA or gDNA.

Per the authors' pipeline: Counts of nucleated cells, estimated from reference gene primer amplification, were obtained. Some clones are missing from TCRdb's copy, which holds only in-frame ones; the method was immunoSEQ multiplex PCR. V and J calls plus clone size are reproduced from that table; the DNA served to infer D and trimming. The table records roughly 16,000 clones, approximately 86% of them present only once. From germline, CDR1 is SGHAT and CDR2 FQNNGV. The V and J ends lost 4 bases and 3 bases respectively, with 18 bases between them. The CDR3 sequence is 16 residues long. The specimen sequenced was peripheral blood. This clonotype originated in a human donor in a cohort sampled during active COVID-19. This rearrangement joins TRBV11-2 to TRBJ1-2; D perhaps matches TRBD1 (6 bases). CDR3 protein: CASSSLKFRGDYGYTF. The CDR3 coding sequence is TGTGCCAGCAGCTCCCTTAAATTCAGGGGAGACTATGGCTACACCTTC.